This T cell receptor (beta chain) stems from a study of a mutant IDH1 vaccine in newly diagnosed glioma. Overall study context: Patients were started on vaccination 4-6 weeks after radiotherapy alone, or with temozolomide cycles. Averaging roughly 40 years of age, treated patients were around 60% male and about 38% female. Radiotherapy, temozolomide, or both had been given previously, and both were given to most.

As to this clone: Antigen unknown.

V dropped 2 bases and J dropped 2 bases, with 10 bases sitting between them. The CDR3 length is 14 residues. From germline, CDR1 is SGDLS and CDR2 YYNGEE. Assay: immunoSEQ multiplex PCR; the TCRdb copy retains only in-frame clones and omits some. This table holds some 52,000 clones, 91% found once. Sample time point: week 11, during vaccination. A single vaccine dose contained 300 ug of mutant IDH1 20-mer peptide, and topical imiquimod was used with it. Each of the donors came in with new WHO grade 3 or 4 astrocytomas that were IDH1-mutant and ATRX-lost. This rearrangement joins TRBV9 to TRBJ2-5; D may correspond to TRBD1 or TRBD2 (6 bases each). This material consisted of PBMCs, taken from a glioma patient whose treatment included an IDH1 peptide vaccine. The receptor comes from a man between 45 and 60 years old with glioma. CDR3 sequence: CASSVQGGQETQYF. In nucleotides, the CDR3 is TGTGCCAGCAGCGTCCAAGGGGGGCAAGAGACCCAGTACTTC.